The 16 T cell receptor beta chains presented below share a single source sample, sequenced in a study of blood T cells in healthy people across ages. Next came a second PCR, run for roughly 6 to 11 cycles, which used a sample-barcoded 5' primer along with a J-beta primer mix. TCRdb called the 5' RACE reads again in MiXCR, with one record for every CDR3 protein. In the table there are hundreds of thousands of distinct CDR3 sequences, roughly 32% of which are singletons. Source material: blood. The receptors shown here come from a woman aged 80 or over in good health.

This clonotype has ten or more counts. The chain links TRBV12-3 or TRBV12-4 to TRBJ2-5; D ambiguous. Trimming pared 6 bases from V and 5 bases from J, leaving 13 bases between. This CDR3 region has 13 residues. In nucleotides, the CDR3 is TGTGCCAGCAGCCTAAACTTGGCGGAGACCCAGTACTTC. It codes for CASSLNLAETQYF.

In its sample, this clonotype was seen many times. V and J are TRBV7-8 and TRBJ2-7; D may match TRBD1 or TRBD2 (5 bases each). In germline, CDR1 is SGHVS, CDR2 FQNEAQ. V was clipped by 5 bases and J by 6 bases, with 20 bases between them. This CDR3 region has 15 residues. CDR3 in DNA: TGTGCCAGCAGCATCAGGACGGGACCCGGCGGCGAGCAGTACTTC. The encoded protein is CASSIRTGPGGEQYF.

V usage is TRBV7-2 and J usage is TRBJ2-7; TRBD1 matches at 9 bases. In germline, CDR1 is SGHTA, CDR2 FQGNSA. The CDR3 spans 15 residues. The V gene end was trimmed by 5 bases and the J gene end by 3 bases; junction bases not matched to a gene: 8. CDR3 protein: CASSPRDRDYYEQYF. The CDR3 DNA is TGTGCCAGCAGCCCTCGGGACAGGGACTACTACGAGCAGTACTTC.

This clonotype was recorded at least ten times. The V call is TRBV5-1, the J call TRBJ2-7, with 7 bases lining up with TRBD2. Germline CDR1 SGHRS, CDR2 YFSETQ. The CDR3 is 15 amino acids. The V segment lost 0 bases and the J segment 1 base; nucleotides outside the gene matches: 4. The CDR3 here is CASSLESGLSYEQYF. CDR3 coding DNA: TGCGCCAGCAGCTTGGAATCGGGACTATCCTACGAGCAGTACTTC.

Only a few counts were recorded for this clonotype. This sequence may be a read error, since a much larger clone differs from it by one base. The chain employs TRBV15 and TRBJ2-1; D might be TRBD1 (6 bases). Trimming pared 3 bases from V and 13 bases from J, leaving 16 bases between. The V gene's germline CDR1 is LNHNV and CDR2 YYDKDF (reference sequence). The CDR3 length is 13 residues. CDR3 nucleotides: TGTGCCACCAGCAGCCGGGACAAAGAGACCCAGTTCTTC. This sequence encodes CATSSRDKETQFF.

With regard to this clonotype: The junction does not match germline at one end; this may be a read error. This chain joins TRBV5-1 and TRBJ2-2; perhaps TRBD1 as D (8 bases). Germline CDR1 reads SGHRS; CDR2 reads YFSETQ. This CDR3 is 15 amino acids long. The CDR3 loop reads CASSHTQGASGELVF. CDR3 bases: TGCGCCAGCAGCCATACCCAGGGGGCAAGCGGGGAGCTGGTTTTT.

The chain carries TRBV3-1 and TRBJ1-4; TRBD1 matches 9 bases. This CDR3 spans 17 amino acids. The germline V gene encodes CDR1 LGHDT and CDR2 YNNKEL (reference sequence). With V trimmed by 5 bases and J by 4 bases, 11 bases remained unmatched. Here the CDR3 DNA reads TGTGCCAGCAGCAAGGGACAGGGAGCATCTATTAATGAAAAACTGTTTTTT. Amino acid sequence: CASSKGQGASINEKLFF. The whole variable domain, filled in from reference TRBV3-1 and TRBJ1-4, reads DTAVSQTPKYLVTQMGNDKSIKCEQNLGHDTMYWYKQDSKKFLKIMFSYNNKELIINETVPNRFSPKSPDKAHLNLHINSLELGDSAVYFCASSKGQGASINEKLFFGSGTQLSVL.

Notes on this clonotype: A read error is possible here, since a much larger clone lies one base away. Here the CDR3 reads CASSCSRGSYEQYF. The CDR3 DNA sequence: TGTGCCAGCAGTTGCTCCCGTGGGTCCTACGAGCAGTACTTC. V is TRBV6-6 and J is TRBJ2-7; D ambiguous. Trimming removed 4 bases from V and 1 base from J, with 11 bases in between. Looked up from germline, CDR1 is MNHNY and CDR2 is SVGAGI (reference sequence). The CDR3 contains 14 residues.

Remarks on this clonotype: A much bigger clone sits one base away, suggesting this may be a read error. The CDR3 reads CSARDIWELFF. The CDR3 DNA is TGCAGTGCTAGAGATATTTGGGAACTGTTTTTT. The chain has TRBV20-1 and TRBJ1-4; D unresolved. This CDR3 comprises 11 residues. Germline V gene sequence: CDR1 DFQATT, CDR2 SNEGSKA (reference sequence). The V end lost 0 bases, the J end lost 12 bases, and 8 bases lay between the germline ends.

The sample holds a few counts of this clonotype. CDR3: CASTLTGSPFF. CDR3 bases: TGTGCCAGCACCCTGACAGGGAGCCCTTTCTTT. The chain combines TRBV6-2 or TRBV6-3 with TRBJ1-1; the match to TRBD1 covers 7 bases. Trimming took 7 bases from V and 12 from J; bases not matched to a gene: 8. The CDR3 is 11 residues long. CDR1 and CDR2 (germline): MNHEY, SVGEGT.

The V gene is TRBV20-1, the J gene TRBJ2-1; TRBD2 matches at 11 bases. The CDR3 loop spans 16 amino acids. Trimming cost V 4 bases and J 8 bases; bases outside gene matches: 13. Germline loops: CDR1 DFQATT, CDR2 SNEGSKA (reference sequence). CDR3 in DNA: TGCAGTGCTACCCTAGCCGGGACTAGCGGTAGCGATGAGCAGTTCTTC. As protein: CSATLAGTSGSDEQFF.

The chain links TRBV29-1 to TRBJ2-5, with 10 bases that match TRBD1. The germline CDR1 and CDR2 sequences are SQVTM and ANQGSEA. This CDR3 comprises 15 residues. The V and J ends lost 3 bases and 4 bases, in that order; junction bases with no gene match: 8. The CDR3 loop reads CSVDPGQGMGETQYF. The CDR3 DNA reads as TGCAGCGTTGACCCGGGACAGGGGATGGGAGAGACCCAGTACTTC. The full variable domain, in which reference TRBV29-1 and TRBJ2-5 provide the parts outside the CDR3, is SAVISQKPSRDICQRGTSLTIQCQVDSQVTMMFWYRQQPGQSLTLIATANQGSEATYESGFVIDKFPISRPNLTFSTLTVSNMSPEDSSIYLCSVDPGQGMGETQYFGPGTRLLVL.

Concerning this clonotype: This may stem from a read error, because a much larger clone lies one nucleotide away. The chain carries TRBV6-1 and TRBJ1-1; no firm D call. V lost 1 base and J 1 base, leaving 7 bases between the germline ends. The germline gives CDR1 MNHNS, CDR2 SASEGT. The CDR3 sequence is 14 residues long. The CDR3 is CASSEVTANTEAFF. In DNA form, the CDR3 reads TGTGCCAGCAGTGAAGTCACAGCGAACACTGAAGCTTTCTTT.

This clonotype came up a few times. The CDR3 DNA sequence: TGTGCCAGCAGCTTAGGGAGTGGGGGTGAGCAGCCCCAGCATTTT. Its protein product is CASSLGSGGEQPQHF. The chain links TRBV7-6 to TRBJ1-5; D might be TRBD1 (5 bases). The CDR3 has 15 residues. Between the trimmed V and J ends, which lost 1 base and 7 bases, there was a span of 14 bases. Germline CDR1 reads SGHVS; CDR2 reads FNYEAQ. Supplemented by reference TRBV7-6 and TRBJ1-5, the full variable domain reads GAGVSQSPRYKVTKRGQDVALRCDPISGHVSLYWYRQALGQGPEFLTYFNYEAQQDKSGLPNDRFSAERPEGSISTLTIQRTEQRDSAMYRCASSLGSGGEQPQHFGDGTRLSIL.

This clonotype is a singleton in its sample. The chain recombines TRBV27 with TRBJ2-2; tentatively, D is TRBD1 (6 bases). V was trimmed by 6 bases and J by 0 bases, leaving 11 bases between them. CDR3 length equals 15 residues. Germline values: CDR1 MNHEY, CDR2 SMNVEV (reference sequence). The CDR3 DNA is TGTGCCAGCAGGCTGGGACAACCGAACACCGGGGAGCTGTTTTTT. Amino acids: CASRLGQPNTGELFF.

This clonotype was counted many times. The chain is built from TRBV6-5 and TRBJ2-3; D is perhaps TRBD1 (5 bases). Trimming took 5 bases from V and 3 from J, leaving 9 bases between them. CDR3 length: 13 amino acids. Germline CDR1 reads MNHEY; CDR2 reads SVGAGI. In DNA form, the CDR3 reads TGTGCCAGCAGTCGGACACCGACAGATACGCAGTATTTT. Its translation: CASSRTPTDTQYF.